This paragraph reports one T cell receptor beta chain. Its antigen is unidentified. Unmatched junction bases numbered 5, after V lost 4 bases and J lost 0 bases. This CDR3 contains 15 residues. CDR1 and CDR2 (germline): SGHNT, YYREEE (reference sequence). As to treatment: approximately nine-day PBMC culture with coronavirus spike peptide pools or control peptides (ViraFEST assay). These data belong to a study of vaccination and CD4 T cells after COVID-19. About the research overall: Median time from COVID diagnosis to post-COVID sampling was roughly 13 weeks (35 to 161). The authors exposed cells to overlapping spike peptides derived from SARS-CoV-2, HCoV-NL63, HCoV-OC43 and HCoV-229E. In the control cultures, a CEFX pool, an HIV-1 Nef pool, or no peptide was supplied.

Sequenced with the Oncomine TCR Beta short-read assay was DNA taken from cultured CD4+ T cells. From the PCR reads, TCRdb called clonotypes with MiXCR, one entry per CDR3 protein. This sample has several thousand distinct CDR3 sequences; about 65% occur once, and the top ten carry 34%. The source of this sequence is a human donor who had recovered from COVID-19. The chain joins TRBV5-4 to TRBJ1-2; 8 bases are shared with TRBD1. The sequenced sample consisted of CD4+ T cells from blood, cultured in vitro. CDR3 nucleotide sequence: TGTGCCAGCAGCCAGGGGACAGGATCTAACTATGGCTACACCTTC. Protein product: CASSQGTGSNYGYTF.